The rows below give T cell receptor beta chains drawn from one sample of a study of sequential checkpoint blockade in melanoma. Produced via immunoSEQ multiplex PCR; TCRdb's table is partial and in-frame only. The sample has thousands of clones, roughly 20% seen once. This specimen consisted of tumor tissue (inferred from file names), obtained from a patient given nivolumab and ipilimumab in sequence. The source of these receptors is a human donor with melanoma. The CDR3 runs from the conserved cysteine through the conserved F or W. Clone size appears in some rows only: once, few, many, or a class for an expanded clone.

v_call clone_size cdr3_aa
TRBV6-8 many CASSIGTGEKPQHF
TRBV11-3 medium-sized CASSLDDRYNTEAFF
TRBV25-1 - CASSGQGKSFYEQYF
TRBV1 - CASSQGRNEKLFF
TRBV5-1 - CASSLTGTVNTEAFF
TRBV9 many CASQGASTTNEKLFF
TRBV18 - CASSPKGISSGANVLTF
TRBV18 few CASSPAPEQPQHF
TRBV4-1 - CASSQEGAIWDEQYF
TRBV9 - CASSVGVAETQYF
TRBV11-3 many CASSRLGGWEMNTEAFF
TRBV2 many CASSESGGGENIQYF
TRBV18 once CASSPDSLETQYF
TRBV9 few CASRTGDSEAFF
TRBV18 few CASSPTGGESPLHF
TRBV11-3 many CASSLGTANTGELFF
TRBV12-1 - CATHRGIQNEQFF
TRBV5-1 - CASSPTASGANVLTF
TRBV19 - CASSLGGPSYEQYF
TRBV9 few CASSRQGAANEKLFF
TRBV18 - CASSPLPDTQYF
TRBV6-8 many CASSAGPYNSPLHF
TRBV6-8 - CAITRGDSYNEQFF
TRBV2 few CASSEIQGAGGEQYF
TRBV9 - CASSATGPTRYF
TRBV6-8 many CASSYLGRDEQYF
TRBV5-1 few CASSLAGGLFYEQYF
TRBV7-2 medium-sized CASSLVRNQPQHF
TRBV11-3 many CASSWRRGQRTEAFF
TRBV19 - CASRGSGGRQETQYF
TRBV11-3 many CASSLSQTGALIYF
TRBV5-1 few CASSPDGSNQPQHF
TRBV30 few CAWGGPGGNQPQHF
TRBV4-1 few CASSQEGLLRSSYEQYF
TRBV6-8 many CASSPRTSGGPGTQYF
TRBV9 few CASKVGNVNYGYTF
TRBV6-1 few CASSEGWGTGLQETQYF
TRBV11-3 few CASSSGIAGGPNNEQFF
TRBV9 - CASSAGTGELFF
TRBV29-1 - CSVKPGAAYEQYF
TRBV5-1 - CASSLGAFGNTIYF
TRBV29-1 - CSVDHEGYGYTF
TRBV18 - CASSQGNSDQPQHF
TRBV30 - CAWSADRGLAVQPQHF
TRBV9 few CASSVEGQIYGYTF
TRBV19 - CASSIGDRNTYEQYF
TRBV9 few CASSKRLALHNEQFF
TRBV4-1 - CASSRRLTTGNTIYF
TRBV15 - CATSRDSIGGETQYF
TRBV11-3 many CASSSKMTGTTNEKLFF
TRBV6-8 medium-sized CAIRGGTLNTGELFF
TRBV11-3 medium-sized CASSLGLMNTEAFF
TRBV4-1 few CASSRGTGNEQYF
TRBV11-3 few CASSRTGTNEKLFF
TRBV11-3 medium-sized CASSQVVGMNTEAFF